This T cell receptor (beta chain) originates from a study of graft-versus-host responses after intestinal transplantation. Study overall: As for transplant type, recipients had multivisceral, liver-intestinal, or isolated intestinal grafts.

CDR1 and CDR2 (germline): MNHEY, SVGAGI. The CDR3 runs to 15 residues. V was clipped by 1 base and J by 5 bases; unmatched bases: 5. Only in-frame clones appear in the TCRdb table, and some are missing; sequencing was by immunoSEQ multiplex PCR. The table lists 30,000 to 35,000 clones, just under 85% of them singletons. Of note for this clone: Its target is not known.

The rearrangement joins TRBV6-5 to TRBJ2-4; 7 bases are a match to TRBD1. The receptor comes from a human donor who received an intestinal transplant. The sequencing here drew on unstimulated CD8+ T cells sorted from spleen or lymph node cells, taken before intestinal transplant. CDR3 bases: TGTGCCAGCAGTTACTATAATGACAGGGAAAACATTCAGTACTTC. This encodes CASSYYNDRENIQYF.